This record covers a single TCR beta chain. What it binds is not known. These data are taken from a study of radiotherapy plus CTLA-4 blockade in lung cancer. Study conclusions and caveats: TCR clones from tumors expanded in blood after radiotherapy plus ipilimumab.

The CDR3 has 15 residues. Germline assignment: CDR1 SGHNT and CDR2 YENEEA. Deletions cut 3 bases from V and 0 bases from J, with 8 bases between. Profiled with immunoSEQ multiplex PCR; TCRdb holds only in-frame clones, not every one. The sample contains 80,000 to 95,000 clones, roughly 80% of which appear only once. The sequence derives from a human donor with non-small cell lung cancer who had stable disease on radiotherapy plus ipilimumab. The sequenced sample was peripheral blood, obtained from a patient treated with radiotherapy plus ipilimumab. This chain joins TRBV11-3 and TRBJ2-2; D is possibly TRBD2 (6 bases). The DNA of the CDR3 is TGTGCCAGCAGCTTTAGCGGAACGAACACCGGGGAGCTGTTTTTT. This gives the protein CASSFSGTNTGELFF.